This TCR beta chain was obtained from a study of T-cell reconstitution after alpha-beta-depleted transplantation in children. This CDR3 comprises 13 residues. CDR1 is DFQATT, CDR2 SNEGSKA, per germline (reference sequence). The V gene lost 7 bases and the J gene lost 7 bases, with 16 bases spanning the gap. A library of TCRbeta sequences, prepared with unique molecular identifiers, was generated. MiXCR was run by TCRdb on the PCR reads, yielding one entry per CDR3 protein. The sample records 600,000 to 700,000 distinct CDR3 sequences, 15% to 20% being singletons. The chain uses TRBV20-1 and TRBJ2-2; D possibly uses TRBD1 or TRBD2 (5 bases each). The TCR sequence derives from a human donor who donated a stem cell graft to a child with acute myeloid leukemia. Sequenced here: PBMCs from the stem cell graft donor, sampled from the stem cell graft. As DNA, the CDR3 is TGCAGTGTCCGGGGCGGCTCCCGCGGGGAGCTGTTTTTT. It specifies CSVRGGSRGELFF.